These T cell receptor beta chains were read from a single sample in a study of patients and donors after allogeneic stem cell transplantation. TCRdb ran MiXCR on the RT-PCR reads and lists one entry per CDR3 protein. The sample comprises over 350,000 distinct CDR3 sequences, 16% of which are singletons, and less than 8% rests with the top ten. Specimen: blood, either unsorted or a sorted T cell fraction (not recorded which). Every receptor here comes from a human donor who was either an allogeneic HSCT recipient or a stem cell or donor lymphocyte infusion donor (not recorded which). It is not recorded whose cells these are; they may come from a transplant donor. Both conserved end residues are part of each CDR3. A D gene is named only where the DNA matches it firmly. The size of a clone is reported for some rows only, either as once, few or many, or as a class for expanded clones.

j_call d_call clone_size cdr3_length v_call cdr3_nt cdr3_aa
TRBJ2-2 TRBD2 NA 20 TRBV9 TGTGCCAGCAGCGTAGGGTTGGGACTAGCGGGCATTTCGAGCACCGGGGAGCTGTTTTTT CASSVGLGLAGISSTGELFF
TRBJ2-2 TRBD2 few 14 TRBV19 TGTGCCACCCATAGCGGGGGGCGCACCGGGGAGCTGTTTTTT CATHSGGRTGELFF
TRBJ2-1 NA many 13 TRBV20-1 TGCAGTGGTAGCGGAGACTCCTACAATGAGCAGTTCTTC CSGSGDSYNEQFF
TRBJ2-1 TRBD2 NA 17 TRBV24-1 TGTGCCACCAGTGATCCACGACTAGCGGGAGGTCCCAATGAGCAGTTCTTC CATSDPRLAGGPNEQFF
TRBJ2-7 NA few 15 TRBV18 TGTGCCAGCTCACCACTTTCAAGAGCTTCCTACGAGCAGTACTTC CASSPLSRASYEQYF
TRBJ2-2 NA NA 12 TRBV3-1 TGTGCCAGCAGACGGTGGACCGGGGAGCTGTTTTTT CASRRWTGELFF
TRBJ1-5 NA NA 15 TRBV3-1 TGTGCCAGCAGCCAAGAAACAGGCAGCAATCAGCCCCAGCATTTT CASSQETGSNQPQHF
TRBJ2-7 TRBD1 few 16 TRBV4-1 TGCGCCAGCAGCCTTGCCCGGGACAGGGGACCCTACGAGCAGTACTTC CASSLARDRGPYEQYF
TRBJ2-2 NA few 18 TRBV11-2 TGTGCCAGCAGCTCGAGAGGCAAGGGACGGGGTAGAACCGGGGAGCTGTTTTTT CASSSRGKGRGRTGELFF
TRBJ2-2 TRBD2 few 15 TRBV3-1 TGTGCCAGCAGCTCCGGGACTAGCCTCGCCGGGGAGCTGTTTTTT CASSSGTSLAGELFF
TRBJ1-2 NA NA 15 TRBV7-8 TGTGCCAGCAGCTCGCCGGGTCCCGGAGGGTATGGCTACACCTTC CASSSPGPGGYGYTF
TRBJ1-6 NA NA 16 TRBV20-1 TGCAGCCCCACCCGCGGCGCGGGCTCCTATAATTCACCCCTCCACTTT CSPTRGAGSYNSPLHF
TRBJ1-2 NA few 14 TRBV5-6 TGTGCCAGCAGCTTGGTCCTAACCAACTATGGCTACACCTTC CASSLVLTNYGYTF
TRBJ1-6 TRBD1 NA 15 TRBV12-3/TRBV12-4 TGTGCCAGCAGTCCATGGGACAGGGGGAATTCACCCCTCCACTTT CASSPWDRGNSPLHF
TRBJ2-3 NA NA 14 TRBV4-1 TGCGCCAGCAGCCGGGACCTAAACACAGATACGCAGTATTTT CASSRDLNTDTQYF
TRBJ1-1 TRBD1 few 15 TRBV7-2 TGTGCCAGCAGCCCCCCGGACAGGGGGTTAACTGAAGCTTTCTTT CASSPPDRGLTEAFF
TRBJ2-5 TRBD2 NA 15 TRBV9 TGTGCCAGCAGCGTACGGGGGGGGAGAGAAGAGACCCAGTACTTC CASSVRGGREETQYF
TRBJ1-2 NA many 17 TRBV7-3 TGTGCCAGCAGCTTACGCGCGTACCAACCTAATAACTATGGCTACACCTTC CASSLRAYQPNNYGYTF
TRBJ2-4 NA few 13 TRBV6-4 TGTGCCAGCAGCCGGGACCCTTGGGGCATTCAGTACTTC CASSRDPWGIQYF
TRBJ2-5 NA few 14 TRBV11-2 TGTGCCAGCAGCTTGGAGCGGTCAGCGGGGACCCAGTACTTC CASSLERSAGTQYF
TRBJ2-7 NA few 13 TRBV7-9 TGTGCCAGCAGCTCCCAGTTGGGATACGAGCAGTACTTC CASSSQLGYEQYF
TRBJ1-1 NA NA 14 TRBV20-1 TGCAGTGCCCAGCCTCGATCGCAGGGTAGTGAAGCTTTCTTT CSAQPRSQGSEAFF
TRBJ2-7 TRBD2 few 16 TRBV11-3 TGTGCCAGCAGCTTAGTCGGACTAGCGGCTTCCTACGAGCAGTACTTC CASSLVGLAASYEQYF
TRBJ2-2 TRBD2 few 17 TRBV7-3 TGTGCCAGCAGCTTAACGGTTCTAGCGGGACACACCGGGGAGCTGTTTTTT CASSLTVLAGHTGELFF
TRBJ1-1 NA many 12 TRBV7-8 TGTGCCAGCAGCTTGAAAGGCACTGAAGCTTTCTTT CASSLKGTEAFF
TRBJ2-2 NA NA 13 TRBV27 TGTGCCAGCAGTTTACACAGGGCCGGGGAGCTGTTTTTT CASSLHRAGELFF
TRBJ2-7 TRBD1 few 14 TRBV5-6 TGTGCCAGCAGCTTGGGGGACAGGACGTCCGAGCAGTACTTC CASSLGDRTSEQYF
TRBJ1-3 NA few 14 TRBV19 TGTGCCAGTAGTATTACAGGATGGGGAAACACCATATATTTT CASSITGWGNTIYF
TRBJ2-7 TRBD1 few 13 TRBV20-1 TGCAGTGCTGGCGGACAGGGGATGAACGAGCAGTACTTC CSAGGQGMNEQYF
TRBJ2-5 TRBD2 NA 15 TRBV6-1 TGTGCCAGCAGCCAGCGGGGGGACGTGAGAGAGACCCAGTACTTC CASSQRGDVRETQYF
TRBJ2-2 NA NA 16 TRBV7-7 TGTGCCAGCAGCCACGTCGGGACTCCGAACACCGGGGAGCTGTTTTTT CASSHVGTPNTGELFF
TRBJ2-2 TRBD1 NA 16 TRBV7-3 TGTGCCAGCAGCCCCTCGACAGGGCCTCTTAACGGGGAGCTGTTTTTT CASSPSTGPLNGELFF
TRBJ1-2 NA NA 15 TRBV11-2 TGTGCCAGCAGCCCAGGGCTCGGGCAGAGCTATGGCTACACCTTC CASSPGLGQSYGYTF
TRBJ2-7 NA NA 15 TRBV28 TGTGCCAGCAGTTTAAAAAAATTCCCGGAGAACGAGCAGTACTTC CASSLKKFPENEQYF
TRBJ2-5 TRBD1 NA 15 TRBV20-1 TGCAGTGCTTCCCGGAGGACAGGGAGACAAGAGACCCAGTACTTC CSASRRTGRQETQYF
TRBJ2-7 NA NA 15 TRBV27 TGTGCCAGCAGTTTATCTGGGTTAGGGCGGTACGAGCAGTACTTC CASSLSGLGRYEQYF
TRBJ2-1 TRBD2 many 16 TRBV24-1 TGTGCCACCAGTGAGTCAGGACTAGCGTTAACTAATGAGCAGTTCTTC CATSESGLALTNEQFF
TRBJ2-7 NA NA 12 TRBV5-1 TGCGCCAGCAGCTCCTCCGACTACGAGCAGTACTTC CASSSSDYEQYF
TRBJ2-5 TRBD1 many 13 TRBV10-3 TGTGCCATCAGGGCAGGGGGCAGGGAGACCCAGTACTTC CAIRAGGRETQYF
TRBJ2-1 NA many 12 TRBV10-3 TGTGCCTGCGATCGGGGAACCAATGAGCAGTTCTTC CACDRGTNEQFF
TRBJ2-1 TRBD2 NA 14 TRBV15 TGTGCCACCAGCCCCTTCCGACTAGCTGGTGAGCAGTTCTTC CATSPFRLAGEQFF
TRBJ2-4 NA many 18 TRBV12-3/TRBV12-4 TGTGCCAGCAGTCGATGGGGGGCGGGAGAGAATGCCAAAAACATTCAGTACTTC CASSRWGAGENAKNIQYF
TRBJ2-7 TRBD1 NA 17 TRBV18 TGTGCCAGCTCACCGATCTTCCATACAGGGGGAGTTTACGAGCAGTACTTC CASSPIFHTGGVYEQYF
TRBJ2-1 NA few 12 TRBV12-3/TRBV12-4 TGTGCCAGCAGTTTGAAGTACAATGAGCAGTTCTTC CASSLKYNEQFF
TRBJ2-3 NA few 14 TRBV20-1 TGCAGTGCCGCTCCTAGCGAGGGCACAGATACGCAGTATTTT CSAAPSEGTDTQYF
TRBJ2-2 TRBD2 many 15 TRBV4-1 TGCGCCAGCAGCCAAGGACTAGCGGGAGCCGGGGAGCTGTTTTTT CASSQGLAGAGELFF
TRBJ1-5 NA few 15 TRBV10-1 TGCGCCAGCAGTCCCGGGACACCCTGCAATCAGCCCCAGCATTTT CASSPGTPCNQPQHF
TRBJ1-3 TRBD1 many 13 TRBV29-1 TGCAGCGTTACAGGGGTTGCTGGAAACACCATATATTTT CSVTGVAGNTIYF
TRBJ1-2 NA NA 14 TRBV9 TGTGCCAGCAGCGTAGTGGGAAGGGAGTTGGGCTACACCTTC CASSVVGRELGYTF
TRBJ2-6 NA few 16 TRBV24-1 TGTGCCACCAGTGATTCAGGACTCCCTGGGGCCAACGTCCTGACTTTC CATSDSGLPGANVLTF
TRBJ1-6 TRBD1 NA 14 TRBV5-1 TGCGCCAGCAGCCCAGGGGGTGACTTCGTACCCCTCCACTTT CASSPGGDFVPLHF
TRBJ2-1 TRBD1 NA 20 TRBV2 TGTGCCAGCAGTGATCCTACAGGACAGGGGGCTGTAACGCCTTACAATGAGCAGTTCTTC CASSDPTGQGAVTPYNEQFF
TRBJ1-5 NA few 12 TRBV2 TGTGCCACTCAGGGATTGGATCAGCCCCAGCATTTT CATQGLDQPQHF